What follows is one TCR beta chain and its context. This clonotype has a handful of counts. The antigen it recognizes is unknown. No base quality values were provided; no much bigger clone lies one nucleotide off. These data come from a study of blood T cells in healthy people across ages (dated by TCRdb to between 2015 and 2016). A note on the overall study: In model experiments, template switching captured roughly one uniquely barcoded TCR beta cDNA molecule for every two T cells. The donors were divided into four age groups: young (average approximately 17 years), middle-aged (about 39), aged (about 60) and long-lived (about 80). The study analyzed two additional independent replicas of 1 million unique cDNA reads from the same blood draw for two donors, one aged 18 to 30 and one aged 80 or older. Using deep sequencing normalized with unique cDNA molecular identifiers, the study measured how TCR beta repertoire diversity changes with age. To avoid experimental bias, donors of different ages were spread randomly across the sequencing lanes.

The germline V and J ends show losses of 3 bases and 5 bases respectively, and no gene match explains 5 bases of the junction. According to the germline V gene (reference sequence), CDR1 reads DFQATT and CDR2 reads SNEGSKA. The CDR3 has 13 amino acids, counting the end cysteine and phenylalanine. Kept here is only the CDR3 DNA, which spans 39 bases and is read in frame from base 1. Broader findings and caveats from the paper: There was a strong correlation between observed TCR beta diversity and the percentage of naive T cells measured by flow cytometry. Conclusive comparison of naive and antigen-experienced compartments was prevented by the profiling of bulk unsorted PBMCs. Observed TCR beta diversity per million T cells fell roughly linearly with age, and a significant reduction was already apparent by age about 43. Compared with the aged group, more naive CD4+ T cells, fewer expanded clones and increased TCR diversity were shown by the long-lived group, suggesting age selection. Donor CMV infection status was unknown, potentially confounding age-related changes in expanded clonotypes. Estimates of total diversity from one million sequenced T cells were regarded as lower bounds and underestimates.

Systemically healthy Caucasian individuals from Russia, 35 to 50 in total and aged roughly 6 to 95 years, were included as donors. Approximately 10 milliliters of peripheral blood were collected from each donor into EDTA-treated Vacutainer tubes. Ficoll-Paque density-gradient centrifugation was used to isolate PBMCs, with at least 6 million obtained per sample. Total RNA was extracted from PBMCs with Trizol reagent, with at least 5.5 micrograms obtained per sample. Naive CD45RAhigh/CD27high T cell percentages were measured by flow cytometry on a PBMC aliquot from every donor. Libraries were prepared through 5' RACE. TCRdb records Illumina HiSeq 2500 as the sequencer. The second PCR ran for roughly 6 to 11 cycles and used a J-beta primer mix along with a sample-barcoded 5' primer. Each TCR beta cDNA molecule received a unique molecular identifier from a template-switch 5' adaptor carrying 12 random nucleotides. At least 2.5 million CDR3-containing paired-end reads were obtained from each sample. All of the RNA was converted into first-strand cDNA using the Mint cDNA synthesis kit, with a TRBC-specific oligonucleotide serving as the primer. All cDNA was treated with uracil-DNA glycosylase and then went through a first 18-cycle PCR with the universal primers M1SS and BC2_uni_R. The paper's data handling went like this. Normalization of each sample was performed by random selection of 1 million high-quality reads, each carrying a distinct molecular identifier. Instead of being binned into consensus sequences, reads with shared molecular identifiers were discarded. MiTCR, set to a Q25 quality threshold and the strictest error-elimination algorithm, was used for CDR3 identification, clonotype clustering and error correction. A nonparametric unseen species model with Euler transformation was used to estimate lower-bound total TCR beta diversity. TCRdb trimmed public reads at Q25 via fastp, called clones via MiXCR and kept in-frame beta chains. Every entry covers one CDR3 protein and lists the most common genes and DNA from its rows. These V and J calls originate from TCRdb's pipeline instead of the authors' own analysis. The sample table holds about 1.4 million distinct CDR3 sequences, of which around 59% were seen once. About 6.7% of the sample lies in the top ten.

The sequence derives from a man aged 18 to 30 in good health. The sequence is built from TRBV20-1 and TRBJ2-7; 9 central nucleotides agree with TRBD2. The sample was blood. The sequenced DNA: TGCAGTGCTAGTATAGCGGGAGTGAACGAGCAGTACTTC. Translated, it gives CSASIAGVNEQYF.